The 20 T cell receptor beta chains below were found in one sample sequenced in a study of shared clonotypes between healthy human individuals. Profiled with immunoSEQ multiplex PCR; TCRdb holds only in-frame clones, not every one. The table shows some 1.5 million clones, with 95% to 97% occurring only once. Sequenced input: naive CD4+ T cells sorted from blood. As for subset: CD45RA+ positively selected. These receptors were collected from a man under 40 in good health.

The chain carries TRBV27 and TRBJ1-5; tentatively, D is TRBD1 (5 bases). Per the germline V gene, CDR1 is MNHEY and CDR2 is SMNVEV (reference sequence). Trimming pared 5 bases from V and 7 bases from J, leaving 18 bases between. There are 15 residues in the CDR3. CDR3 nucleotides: TGTGCCAGCAGTGCCGGGACGCGAGATAGCCAGCCCCAGCATTTT. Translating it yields CASSAGTRDSQPQHF.

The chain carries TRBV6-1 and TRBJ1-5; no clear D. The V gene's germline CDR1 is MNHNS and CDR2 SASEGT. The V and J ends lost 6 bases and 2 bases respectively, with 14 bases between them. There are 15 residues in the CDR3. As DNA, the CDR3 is TGTGCCAGCAGGGGGAGGGATAGGGGCAATCAGCCCCAGCATTTT. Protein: CASRGRDRGNQPQHF.

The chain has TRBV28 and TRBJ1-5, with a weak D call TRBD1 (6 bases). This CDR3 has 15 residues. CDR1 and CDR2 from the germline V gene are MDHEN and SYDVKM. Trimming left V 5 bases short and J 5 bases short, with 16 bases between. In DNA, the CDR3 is TGTGCCAGCAGTGGGGCGGGGGCGAGGGATCAGCCCCAGCATTTT. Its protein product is CASSGAGARDQPQHF.

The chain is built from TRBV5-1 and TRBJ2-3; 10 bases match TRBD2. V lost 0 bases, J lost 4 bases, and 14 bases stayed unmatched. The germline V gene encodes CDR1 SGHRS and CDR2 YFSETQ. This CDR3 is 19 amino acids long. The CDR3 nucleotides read TGCGCCAGCAGCTTGGCCTCGGCTAGCGGGAGAGGAGGAGCAGATACGCAGTATTTT. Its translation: CASSLASASGRGGADTQYF.

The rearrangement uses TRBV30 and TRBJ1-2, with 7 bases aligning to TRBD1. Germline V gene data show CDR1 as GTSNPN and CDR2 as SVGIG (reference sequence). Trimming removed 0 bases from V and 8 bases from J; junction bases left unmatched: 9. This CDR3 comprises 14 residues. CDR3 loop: CAWSVSRLGGGYTF. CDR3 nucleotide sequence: TGTGCCTGGAGTGTATCCCGGCTAGGGGGCGGCTACACCTTC. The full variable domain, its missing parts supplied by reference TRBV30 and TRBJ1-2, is SQTIHQWPATLVQPVGSPLSLECTVEGTSNPNLYWYRQAAGRGLQLLFYSVGIGQISSEVPQNLSASRPQDRQFILSSKKLLLSDSGFYLCAWSVSRLGGGYTFGSGTRLTVV.

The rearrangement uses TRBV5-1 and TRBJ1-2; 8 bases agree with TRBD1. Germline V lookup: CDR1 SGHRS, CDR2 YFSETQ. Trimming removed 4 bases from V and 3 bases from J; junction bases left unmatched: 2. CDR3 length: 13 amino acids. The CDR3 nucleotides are TGCGCCAGCAGCCAACAGGGGGACTATGGCTACACCTTC. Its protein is CASSQQGDYGYTF.

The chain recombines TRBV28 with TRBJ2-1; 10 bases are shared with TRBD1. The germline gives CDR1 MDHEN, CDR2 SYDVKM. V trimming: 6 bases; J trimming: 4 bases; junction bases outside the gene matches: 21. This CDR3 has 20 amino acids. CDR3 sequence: CASRFKPGQGLRIKYNEQFF. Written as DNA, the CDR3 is TGTGCCAGCAGATTCAAACCGGGACAGGGGTTAAGAATAAAGTACAATGAGCAGTTCTTC.

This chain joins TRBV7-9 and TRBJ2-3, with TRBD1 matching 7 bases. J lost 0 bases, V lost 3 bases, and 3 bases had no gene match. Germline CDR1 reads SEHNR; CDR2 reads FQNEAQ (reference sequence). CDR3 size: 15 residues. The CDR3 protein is CASSLGTDSTDTQYF. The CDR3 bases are TGTGCCAGCAGCTTGGGGACAGATAGCACAGATACGCAGTATTTT.

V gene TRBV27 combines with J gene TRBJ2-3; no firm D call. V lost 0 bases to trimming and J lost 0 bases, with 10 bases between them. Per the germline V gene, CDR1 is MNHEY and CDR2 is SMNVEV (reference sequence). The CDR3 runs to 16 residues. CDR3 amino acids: CASSLSSWGSTDTQYF. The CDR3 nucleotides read TGTGCCAGCAGTTTATCGAGTTGGGGTAGCACAGATACGCAGTATTTT.

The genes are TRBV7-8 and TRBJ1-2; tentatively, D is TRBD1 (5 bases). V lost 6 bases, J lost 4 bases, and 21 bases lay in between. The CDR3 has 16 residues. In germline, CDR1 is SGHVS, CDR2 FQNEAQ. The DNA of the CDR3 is TGTGCCAGCAGACGCCTCAGTCGGGACGCCTCCTATGGCTACACCTTC. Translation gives CASRRLSRDASYGYTF. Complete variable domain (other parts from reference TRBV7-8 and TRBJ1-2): GAGVSQSPRYKVAKRGQDVALRCDPISGHVSLFWYQQALGQGPEFLTYFQNEAQLDKSGLPSDRFFAERPEGSVSTLKIQRTQQEDSAVYLCASRRLSRDASYGYTFGSGTRLTVV.

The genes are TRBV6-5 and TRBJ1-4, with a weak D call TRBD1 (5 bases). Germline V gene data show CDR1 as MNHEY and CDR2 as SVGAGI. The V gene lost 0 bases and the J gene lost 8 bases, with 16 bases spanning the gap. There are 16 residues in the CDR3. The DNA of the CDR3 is TGTGCCAGCAGTTACTCAGGGGTTCAGACCCAGGAAAAACTGTTTTTT. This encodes CASSYSGVQTQEKLFF.

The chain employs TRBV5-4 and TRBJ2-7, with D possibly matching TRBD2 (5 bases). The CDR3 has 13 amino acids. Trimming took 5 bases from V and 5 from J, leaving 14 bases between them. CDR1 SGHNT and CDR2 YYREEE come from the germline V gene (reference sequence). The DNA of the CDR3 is TGTGCCAGCAGTATGCGGGCTACCAACGAGCAGTACTTC. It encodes CASSMRATNEQYF.

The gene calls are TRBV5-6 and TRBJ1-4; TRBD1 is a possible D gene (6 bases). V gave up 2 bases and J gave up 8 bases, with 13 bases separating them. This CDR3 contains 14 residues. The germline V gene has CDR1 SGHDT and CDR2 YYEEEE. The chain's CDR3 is CASSFNRAGEKLFF. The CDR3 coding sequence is TGTGCCAGCAGCTTTAACAGGGCGGGCGAAAAACTGTTTTTT. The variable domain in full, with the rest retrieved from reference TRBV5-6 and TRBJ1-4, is DAGVTQSPTHLIKTRGQQVTLRCSPKSGHDTVSWYQQALGQGPQFIFQYYEEEERQRGNFPDRFSGHQFPNYSSELNVNALLLGDSALYLCASSFNRAGEKLFFGSGTQLSVL.

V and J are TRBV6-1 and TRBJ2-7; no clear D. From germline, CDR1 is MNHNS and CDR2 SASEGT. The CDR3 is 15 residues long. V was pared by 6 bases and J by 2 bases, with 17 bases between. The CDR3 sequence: CASRPHYGYAYEQYF. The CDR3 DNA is TGTGCCAGCAGGCCTCACTACGGCTACGCCTACGAGCAGTACTTC.

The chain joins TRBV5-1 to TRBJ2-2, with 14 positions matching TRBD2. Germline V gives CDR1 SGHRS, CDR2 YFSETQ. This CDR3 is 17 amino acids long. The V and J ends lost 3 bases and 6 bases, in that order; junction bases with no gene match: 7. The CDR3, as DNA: TGCGCCAGCAGCTCTGGGACTAGCGGGAGTCTGGCCGGGGAGCTGTTTTTT. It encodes CASSSGTSGSLAGELFF. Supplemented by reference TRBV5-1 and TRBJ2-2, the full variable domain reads KAGVTQTPRYLIKTRGQQVTLSCSPISGHRSVSWYQQTPGQGLQFLFEYFSETQRNKGNFPGRFSGRQFSNSRSEMNVSTLELGDSALYLCASSSGTSGSLAGELFFGEGSRLTVL.

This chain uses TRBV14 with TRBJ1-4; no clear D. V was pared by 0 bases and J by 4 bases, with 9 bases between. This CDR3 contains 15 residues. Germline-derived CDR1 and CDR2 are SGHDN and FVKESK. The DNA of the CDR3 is TGTGCCAGCAGCCAAGAAGTACCGGGTAATGAAAAACTGTTTTTT. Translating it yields CASSQEVPGNEKLFF.

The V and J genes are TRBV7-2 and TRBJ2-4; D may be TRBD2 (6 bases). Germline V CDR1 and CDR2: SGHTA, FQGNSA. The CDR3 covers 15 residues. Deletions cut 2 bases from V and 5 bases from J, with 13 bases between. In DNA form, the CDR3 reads TGTGCCAGCAGCTTAATGGCGGGACCGCAAAACATTCAGTACTTC. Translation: CASSLMAGPQNIQYF. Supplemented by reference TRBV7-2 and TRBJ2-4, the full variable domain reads GAGVSQSPSNKVTEKGKDVELRCDPISGHTALYWYRQSLGQGLEFLIYFQGNSAPDKSGLPSDRFSAERTGGSVSTLTIQRTQQEDSAVYLCASSLMAGPQNIQYFGAGTRLSVL.

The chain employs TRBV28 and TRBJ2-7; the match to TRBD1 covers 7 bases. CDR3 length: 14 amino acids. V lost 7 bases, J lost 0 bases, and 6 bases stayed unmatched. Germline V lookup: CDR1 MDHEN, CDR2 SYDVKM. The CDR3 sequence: CASTLQGVSYEQYF. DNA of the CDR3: TGTGCCAGCACCCTTCAGGGGGTCTCCTACGAGCAGTACTTC. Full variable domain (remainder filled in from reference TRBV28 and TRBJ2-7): DVKVTQSSRYLVKRTGEKVFLECVQDMDHENMFWYRQDPGLGLRLIYFSYDVKMKEKGDIPEGYSVSREKKERFSLILESASTNQTSMYLCASTLQGVSYEQYFGPGTRLTVT.

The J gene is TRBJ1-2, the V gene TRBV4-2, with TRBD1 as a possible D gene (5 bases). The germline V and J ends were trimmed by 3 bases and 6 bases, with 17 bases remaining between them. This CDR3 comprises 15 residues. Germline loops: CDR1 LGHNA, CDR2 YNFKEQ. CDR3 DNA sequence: TGTGCCAGCAGCCACCCCGGGGGGATGTGGGATGGCTACACCTTC. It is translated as CASSHPGGMWDGYTF.

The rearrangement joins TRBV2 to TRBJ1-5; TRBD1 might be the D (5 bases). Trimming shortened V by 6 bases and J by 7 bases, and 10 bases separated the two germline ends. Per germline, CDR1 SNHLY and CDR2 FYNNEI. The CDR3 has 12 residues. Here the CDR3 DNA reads TGTGCCAGCAGCGCGGGACGGCAGCCCCAGCATTTT. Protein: CASSAGRQPQHF.